Following are 10 T cell receptor beta chains from one sample sequenced in a study of shared clonotypes between healthy human individuals. Sequenced by immunoSEQ multiplex PCR; TCRdb stores in-frame clones only, minus some. The top ten hold over 0.12% of the sample, which has 2 million to 3 million clones, around 94% seen once. Sequencing used naive CD4+ T cells sorted from blood. Documented subset: CD45RA+ positively selected. The receptors shown here come from a man aged 18 to 30 in good health.

This chain connects TRBV7-9 to TRBJ2-7, with D possibly called TRBD1 or TRBD2 (5 bases each). CDR1 is SEHNR and CDR2 is FQNEAQ in the germline V gene (reference sequence). This CDR3 has 17 residues. V lost 1 base and J 5 bases, leaving 21 bases between the germline ends. The CDR3 region has the DNA TGTGCCAGCAGCTTAGGATCGGGACCCCCATTGGCGGACGAGCAGTACTTC. Encoded protein: CASSLGSGPPLADEQYF.

V gene TRBV18 combines with J gene TRBJ2-5; D gene uncertain. This CDR3 has 13 amino acids. CDR1 and CDR2 from the germline V gene are KGHSH and LQKENI. The V end was cut by 5 bases, the J end by 7 bases, with 14 bases between. The CDR3 DNA is TGTGCCAGCTCATCCGGTGGCTCGGGGACCCAGTACTTC. Amino acid sequence: CASSSGGSGTQYF.

This CDR3 is CASRRDVESSYEQYF. The CDR3 DNA reads as TGTGCCAGCAGGCGGGACGTTGAGAGCTCCTACGAGCAGTACTTC. This sequence joins TRBV6-6 and TRBJ2-7, with D maybe TRBD2 (6 bases). CDR1 MNHNY and CDR2 SVGAGI come from the germline V gene (reference sequence). Trimming removed 6 bases from V and 0 bases from J, with 15 bases in between. The length of the CDR3 is 15 residues.

On this clone: Other DNA sequences in this specimen translate into the identical CDR3. The V and J genes are TRBV2 and TRBJ2-1; 11 nucleotides align to TRBD1. There are 15 residues in the CDR3. With V trimmed by 6 bases and J by 1 base, 2 bases remained unmatched. Germline loops: CDR1 SNHLY, CDR2 FYNNEI. In DNA, the CDR3 is TGTGCCAGCAGGGGGGACAGGGGGTCCTACAATGAGCAGTTCTTC. It codes for CASRGDRGSYNEQFF. The full variable domain, its missing parts supplied by reference TRBV2 and TRBJ2-1, is EPEVTQTPSHQVTQMGQEVILRCVPISNHLYFYWYRQILGQKVEFLVSFYNNEISEKSEIFDDQFSVERPDGSNFTLKIRSTKLEDSAMYFCASRGDRGSYNEQFFGPGTRLTVL.

This rearrangement joins TRBV7-2 to TRBJ2-7; D is unclear. The germline V and J ends were trimmed by 4 bases and 2 bases, with 9 bases remaining between them. The CDR3 totals 13 residues. Looked up from germline, CDR1 is SGHTA and CDR2 is FQGNSA. CDR3 sequence (DNA): TGTGCCAGCAGCTCATACCTCCCCTACGAGCAGTACTTC. Its protein product is CASSSYLPYEQYF.

The genes are TRBV19 and TRBJ2-2, with TRBD2 identical over 9 bases. This CDR3 contains 16 residues. V lost 2 bases and J lost 3; bases outside the gene matches: 4. Germline CDR1 and CDR2: LNHDA and SQIVND (reference sequence). The CDR3 reads CASSIRSGGHTGELFF. The CDR3 nucleotides read TGTGCCAGTAGTATAAGGAGCGGGGGGCACACCGGGGAGCTGTTTTTT.

For this clone: Other nucleotide sequences in the sample specify the same CDR3. The chain couples TRBV4-3 to TRBJ1-4; unclear D gene. V was cut by 0 bases and J by 7 bases, with 12 bases left in between. The germline gives CDR1 LGHNA, CDR2 YSLEER. CDR3 length: 15 residues. This CDR3 is CASSQEGGGGEKLFF. The CDR3, as DNA: TGCGCCAGCAGCCAAGAAGGAGGCGGTGGTGAAAAACTGTTTTTT.

The table lists this clone with a count of one. The chain couples TRBV18 to TRBJ2-7, with TRBD2 as a possible D gene (6 bases). V shed 0 bases and J shed 0 bases, with 15 bases lying between them. Germline values: CDR1 KGHSH, CDR2 LQKENI. The CDR3 has 17 residues. The CDR3 loop reads CASSPPEAGPTSYEQYF. CDR3 in DNA: TGTGCCAGCTCACCACCTGAAGCGGGCCCCACCTCCTACGAGCAGTACTTC.

The gene calls are TRBV2 and TRBJ2-7; the D is unclear. This CDR3 spans 15 amino acids. The germline gives CDR1 SNHLY, CDR2 FYNNEI. Trimming cost V 7 bases and J 5 bases, with 21 bases left between them. Written as DNA, the CDR3 is TGTGCCAGCATCCAGAGCCTTCCGTCTGCGAACGAGCAGTACTTC. This encodes CASIQSLPSANEQYF.

The chain joins TRBV20-1 to TRBJ2-7; TRBD1 is a possible D gene (5 bases). Between the trimmed V and J ends, which lost 3 bases and 4 bases, there was a span of 7 bases. This CDR3 has 11 residues. Germline CDR1 DFQATT, CDR2 SNEGSKA (reference sequence). CDR3 coding DNA: TGCAGTGCTAGTCGACAGTACGAGCAGTACTTC. Translating gives CSASRQYEQYF.